The rows below give T cell receptor beta chains drawn from one sample of a study of T cells in localized non-small cell lung cancer. Libraries were prepared by immunoSEQ multiplex PCR; TCRdb keeps only in-frame clonotypes and omits some of them. The repertoire holds approximately 32,000 clones, with around 80% as singletons. Sequencing was performed on peripheral blood, taken before any cancer treatment. The receptors shown here come from a male donor aged 60 or over with stage III squamous cell lung carcinoma. CDR3s include the opening cysteine and the closing phenylalanine or tryptophan. Each record gives: D gene, J gene, V gene, CDR3 length, CDR3 protein, CDR3 DNA. The D gene is left open where the match is weak.

>NA|TRBJ1-2|TRBV7-9|14
CASSPWPSNYGYTF
TGTGCCAGCAGCCCCTGGCCTTCTAACTATGGCTACACCTTC
>NA|TRBJ2-7|TRBV19|15
CASSPEAEGSYEQYF
TGTGCCAGTAGTCCGGAGGCAGAGGGGTCCTACGAGCAGTACTTC
>NA|TRBJ1-5|TRBV4-1|13
CASSKGRDQPQHF
TGCGCCAGCAGCAAAGGCAGGGATCAGCCCCAGCATTTT
>NA|TRBJ1-1|TRBV7-9|14
CASSLGAMNTEAFF
TGTGCCAGCAGCTTGGGCGCAATGAACACTGAAGCTTTCTTT
>NA|TRBJ1-5|TRBV6-1|13
CASSEQQGQPQHF
TGTGCCAGCAGTGAACAGCAAGGCCAGCCCCAGCATTTT
>TRBD1|TRBJ2-6|TRBV25-1|16
CASSLAGTGVANVLTF
TGTGCCAGCAGTCTAGCCGGGACAGGGGTAGCCAACGTCCTGACTTTC
>NA|TRBJ1-6|TRBV2|12
CASYSPNSPLHF
TGTGCCAGCTACAGCCCTAATTCACCCCTCCACTTT
>NA|TRBJ2-1|TRBV4-1|17
CASSQDLASSSYNEQFF
TGCGCCAGCAGCCAAGATCTAGCCTCAAGCTCCTACAATGAGCAGTTCTTC
>TRBD1|TRBJ1-1|TRBV6-6|16
CASSPGTGGSLTEAFF
TGTGCCAGCAGCCCCGGGACAGGGGGAAGTCTCACTGAAGCTTTCTTT
>NA|TRBJ2-7|TRBV6-6|14
CASSYFEPGDEQYF
TGTGCCAGCAGTTACTTCGAACCTGGGGACGAGCAGTACTTC
>NA|TRBJ1-1|TRBV6-5|13
CASSYEQQDEAFF
TGTGCCAGCAGTTACGAGCAGCAAGATGAAGCTTTCTTT
>NA|TRBJ1-1|TRBV7-9|15
CASSLVGGLYTEAFF
TGTGCCAGCAGCTTAGTCGGGGGTTTGTACACTGAAGCTTTCTTT
>NA|TRBJ2-5|TRBV2|12
CASSWTEETQYF
TGTGCCAGCAGTTGGACAGAAGAGACCCAGTACTTC
>NA|TRBJ1-5|TRBV6-5|14
CASSSSAPSGPQHF
TGTGCCAGCAGTTCCTCGGCCCCGAGTGGGCCCCAGCATTTT
>TRBD2|TRBJ2-3|TRBV7-9|15
CASSPGGGRTDTQYF
TGTGCCAGCAGCCCCGGGGGGGGTCGCACAGATACGCAGTATTTT